What follows are 17 T cell receptor beta chains derived from one specimen sequenced in a study of regulatory T cells in long-lasting Graves disease (dated by TCRdb to about 2021). The time point label corresponds to: newly diagnosed GD, antithyroid drugs for less than 3 months. RNA was extracted from PBMCs in TRIzol for both TCR sequencing and RNA sequencing. The library came from multiplex PCR. The reads were generated on an Illumina HiSeq 4000. To build TCR beta libraries, CDR3 regions were amplified by Arm-PCR using iRepertoire HTBI primers. TCRdb trimmed public reads at Q25 via fastp, called clones via MiXCR and kept in-frame beta chains. Every CDR3 protein is listed once, alongside the most common genes and DNA of its rows. The sample table shows over 450,000 distinct CDR3 sequences, and 12% are seen once. Approximately 9% of the sample is taken by the ten largest. The sample was also reused in another study, on T cells in Graves' hyperthyroidism and ophthalmopathy.

The sample was peripheral blood mononuclear cells (PBMCs), taken at new diagnosis, from a patient treated with antithyroid drugs. These receptors were collected from a woman younger than 45 with Graves disease. Donor details come from another sample of the same person, matched by shared clones.

The chain combines TRBV7-9 with TRBJ2-1; 8 bases are shared with TRBD2. The CDR3 is 15 amino acids. After removal of 6 bases from V and 8 bases from J, the junction contained 12 bases not matched to a gene. CDR1 is SEHNR and CDR2 is FQNEAQ in the germline V gene (reference sequence). The CDR3 sequence is CASSLRPGLGHEQFF. CDR3 bases: TGTGCCAGCAGTCTCCGGCCGGGACTAGGGCATGAGCAGTTCTTC. The variable domain in full, with the rest retrieved from reference TRBV7-9 and TRBJ2-1, is DTGVSQNPRHKITKRGQNVTFRCDPISEHNRLYWYRQTLGQGPEFLTYFQNEAQLEKSRLLSDRFSAERPKGSFSTLEIQRTEQGDSAMYLCASSLRPGLGHEQFFGPGTRLTVL.

The V call is TRBV7-9, the J call TRBJ1-1, with 7 bases lining up with TRBD1. This CDR3 spans 14 amino acids. V was clipped by 3 bases and J by 2 bases; unmatched bases: 3. The V gene's germline CDR1 is SEHNR and CDR2 FQNEAQ (reference sequence). CDR3 bases: TGTGCCAGCAGCTTTTACAGGGGAAACACTGAAGCTTTCTTT. Its translation is CASSFYRGNTEAFF. The full variable domain, with the rest looked up from reference TRBV7-9 and TRBJ1-1, is DTGVSQNPRHKITKRGQNVTFRCDPISEHNRLYWYRQTLGQGPEFLTYFQNEAQLEKSRLLSDRFSAERPKGSFSTLEIQRTEQGDSAMYLCASSFYRGNTEAFFGQGTRLTVV.

Only a few counts were recorded for this clonotype. The chain employs TRBV25-1 and TRBJ1-5; unclear D gene. Trimming pared 0 bases from V and 6 bases from J, leaving 3 bases between. The germline gives CDR1 MGHDK, CDR2 SYGVNS. CDR3 length: 12 residues. CDR3 in DNA: TGTGCCAGCAGTGAATACGGTCAGCCCCAGCATTTT. It yields the protein CASSEYGQPQHF.

Many counts were recorded for this clonotype. This rearrangement joins TRBV20-1 to TRBJ2-2; a weak D match, TRBD1 (6 bases). The CDR3 totals 16 residues. V lost 0 bases and J 4 bases, leaving 15 bases between the germline ends. Per the germline V gene, CDR1 is DFQATT and CDR2 is SNEGSKA (reference sequence). CDR3 protein: CSARDHRQGGTGELFF. The CDR3 DNA is TGCAGTGCTAGAGATCACAGACAAGGGGGCACCGGGGAGCTGTTTTTT.

V usage is TRBV7-9 and J usage is TRBJ1-1; D perhaps matches TRBD1 (6 bases). Germline V gene lookup returns CDR1 SEHNR and CDR2 FQNEAQ (reference sequence). This CDR3 contains 13 residues. V lost 6 bases and J lost 11, with 19 bases in between. CDR3 coding DNA: TGTGCCAGCAGAATGGAAGGGGGAAGAAGTGCTTTCTTT. It yields the protein CASRMEGGRSAFF.

This CDR3 is CASSQNGPSGRALSTDTQYF. Written as DNA, the CDR3 is TGTGCCAGCAGTCAAAATGGTCCTAGCGGGAGGGCCCTTAGCACAGATACGCAGTATTTT. The chain uses TRBV6-5 and TRBJ2-3; 12 bases match TRBD2. The length of the CDR3 is 20 residues. The junction had 15 bases not matched to a gene; V was cut back by 5 bases and J by 0 bases. The germline V gene has CDR1 MNHEY and CDR2 SVGAGI.

The table lists this clonotype with many counts. V and J are TRBV27 and TRBJ2-1; D perhaps matches TRBD1 (6 bases). The CDR3 has 15 amino acids. V dropped 5 bases and J dropped 5 bases, with 16 bases sitting between them. CDR1 and CDR2 from the germline V gene are MNHEY and SMNVEV (reference sequence). The CDR3 DNA reads as TGTGCCAGCAGTATACTTCGGACAGTAGACAATGAGCAGTTCTTC. Translating gives CASSILRTVDNEQFF.

This clonotype was detected ten times or more. This chain connects TRBV6-1 to TRBJ1-5; 9 nucleotides line up with TRBD1. V lost 4 bases to trimming and J lost 4 bases; unmatched junction nucleotides: 5. The CDR3 consists of 15 residues. Per germline, CDR1 MNHNS and CDR2 SASEGT. The CDR3 here is CASSAGTGLNQPQHF. The CDR3 DNA sequence: TGTGCCAGCAGTGCCGGGACAGGGTTAAATCAGCCCCAGCATTTT.

The V and J genes are TRBV6-1 and TRBJ1-5, with D tentatively TRBD1 (5 bases). The CDR3 runs to 15 residues. CDR1 and CDR2 from the germline V gene are MNHNS and SASEGT. The ends were cut back, 4 bases at V and 0 bases at J, with 10 bases in the middle. This CDR3 reads CASSGGQTSNQPQHF. Written as DNA, the CDR3 is TGTGCCAGCAGTGGTGGACAAACTAGCAATCAGCCCCAGCATTTT.

This clonotype came up many times. The rearrangement links TRBV24-1 to TRBJ2-5; D call uncertain. Germline-derived CDR1 and CDR2 are KGHDR and SFDVKD. The CDR3 spans 14 residues. The V end lost 4 bases, the J end lost 2 bases, and 10 bases lay between the germline ends. CDR3: CATSDTQVQETQYF. The CDR3 nucleotides are TGTGCCACCAGTGACACCCAGGTACAAGAGACCCAGTACTTC.

The chain carries TRBV6-5 and TRBJ2-3, with 10 bases lining up with TRBD2. Germline CDR1 MNHEY, CDR2 SVGAGI. V gave up 4 bases and J gave up 5 bases; unmatched junction bases: 6. The CDR3 length is 15 residues. This chain's CDR3 is CASSSRTSGGDTQYF. CDR3 sequence (DNA): TGTGCCAGCAGTTCCAGGACTAGCGGAGGAGATACGCAGTATTTT.

This clonotype occurred many times. The genes are TRBV6-1 and TRBJ1-1; 9 bases are shared with TRBD1. Per germline, CDR1 MNHNS and CDR2 SASEGT. V trimming: 5 bases; J trimming: 4 bases; junction bases outside the gene matches: 11. The CDR3 is made up of 16 amino acids. The CDR3 region is CASSTPTGTGPTEAFF. The CDR3, as DNA: TGTGCCAGCAGTACTCCGACCGGGACAGGGCCCACTGAAGCTTTCTTT.

This clonotype was recorded once. V and J are TRBV18 and TRBJ2-1; unclear D gene. With 3 bases removed from V and 0 bases from J, the gap between germline ends came to 6 bases. The CDR3 totals 14 residues. Germline-derived CDR1 and CDR2 are KGHSH and LQKENI. The CDR3 nucleotides read TGTGCCAGCTCACCGGAGATCTCCTACAATGAGCAGTTCTTC. Protein product: CASSPEISYNEQFF.

This clonotype was counted ten times or more. V is TRBV2 and J is TRBJ2-1, with 10 nucleotides matching TRBD2. CDR1 and CDR2 from the germline V gene are SNHLY and FYNNEI. This CDR3 region has 15 residues. V dropped 6 bases and J dropped 4; count of bases not matched to a gene: 6. The CDR3 is CASRRLAGAYNEQFF. CDR3 coding DNA: TGTGCCAGCAGGCGCCTAGCGGGAGCGTACAATGAGCAGTTCTTC. Full variable domain (missing parts from reference TRBV2 and TRBJ2-1): EPEVTQTPSHQVTQMGQEVILRCVPISNHLYFYWYRQILGQKVEFLVSFYNNEISEKSEIFDDQFSVERPDGSNFTLKIRSTKLEDSAMYFCASRRLAGAYNEQFFGPGTRLTVL.

This clonotype occurred many times. CDR3 in amino acids: CAWSVRTGGTDTQYF. Here the CDR3 DNA reads TGTGCCTGGAGTGTCCGGACAGGGGGCACAGATACGCAGTATTTT. The chain is built from TRBV30 and TRBJ2-3; 9 nucleotides match TRBD1. The V segment lost 0 bases and the J segment 1 base; nucleotides outside the gene matches: 2. This CDR3 region has 15 residues. CDR1 and CDR2 (germline): GTSNPN, SVGIG (reference sequence).

This sequence joins TRBV6-1 and TRBJ2-7; the D gene could be TRBD1 or TRBD2 (5 bases each). CDR1 is MNHNS and CDR2 is SASEGT in the germline V gene. CDR3 length: 13 residues. Trimming shortened V by 4 bases and J by 3 bases, and 10 bases separated the two germline ends. The CDR3 protein is CASSAGPSYEQYF. The CDR3 DNA reads as TGTGCCAGCAGTGCGGGACCCAGCTACGAGCAGTACTTC.

This clonotype was counted at least ten times. The chain recombines TRBV4-3 with TRBJ2-3; 10 bases fit TRBD1. Germline V gene lookup returns CDR1 LGHNA and CDR2 YSLEER. Trimming cost V 2 bases and J 6 bases; bases outside gene matches: 8. The CDR3 contains 16 residues. CDR3 residues: CASSQYGTGARDTQYF. The CDR3 DNA follows: TGCGCCAGCAGCCAATATGGGACAGGGGCCCGGGATACGCAGTATTTT.